The 26 T cell receptor beta chains below were found in one sample sequenced in a study of blood T cell repertoires in COVID-19. Generated by immunoSEQ multiplex PCR, the TCRdb table keeps only in-frame clones and is missing some. The sample includes about 200,000 clones, around 89% of them seen just once. Sequencing was performed on peripheral blood. These receptors were obtained from a man aged 40-55 years with active or convalescent COVID-19.

The count of this clone is one. The chain is built from TRBV27 and TRBJ1-1; weak D call: TRBD1 (6 bases). Deletions cut 5 bases from V and 4 bases from J, with 14 bases between. Per the germline V gene, CDR1 is MNHEY and CDR2 is SMNVEV (reference sequence). This CDR3 is built from 14 residues. For the CDR3, the DNA is TGTGCCAGCAGTATTCGACAGGTTGGCACTGAAGCTTTCTTT. Its protein product is CASSIRQVGTEAFF.

The V gene is TRBV7-2, the J gene TRBJ1-5, with 8 bases identical to TRBD1. Germline V gene data show CDR1 as SGHTA and CDR2 as FQGNSA. V shed 5 bases, J shed 8 bases, and the junction held 11 bases outside the gene matches. The CDR3 covers 15 residues. As DNA, the CDR3 is TGTGCCAGCAGCCTAGGACAGGGAGTCACCAAGCCCCAGCATTTT. It encodes CASSLGQGVTKPQHF.

The chain couples TRBV20-1 to TRBJ2-2; no clear D. The V and J ends lost 3 bases and 6 bases respectively, with 14 bases between them. The CDR3 is made up of 14 amino acids. Per the germline V gene, CDR1 is DFQATT and CDR2 is SNEGSKA (reference sequence). The CDR3 nucleotides are TGCAGTGCTAGTCCCACCCTTAACTCCGGGGAGCTGTTTTTT. Its translation is CSASPTLNSGELFF.

V usage is TRBV11-3 and J usage is TRBJ1-3; no reliable D call. V lost 5 bases and J 2 bases, leaving 16 bases between the germline ends. This CDR3 is 16 amino acids long. Germline CDR1 SGHNT, CDR2 YENEEA. Here the CDR3 DNA reads TGTGCCAGCAGCGTGCGCCTTCAGAGGCCTGGAAACACCATATATTTT. Its translation: CASSVRLQRPGNTIYF.

In this sample, this clone turned up once. The chain's CDR3 is CASSFNLAGRRNEQFF. The CDR3 DNA sequence: TGTGCCAGCAGCTTTAACTTAGCGGGGCGTAGGAATGAGCAGTTCTTC. This chain uses TRBV5-6 with TRBJ2-1; 8 nucleotides line up with TRBD2. Germline V CDR1 and CDR2: SGHDT, YYEEEE. The CDR3 sequence is 16 residues long. V gave up 2 bases and J gave up 7 bases; unmatched junction bases: 11.

This clone is a singleton in its sample. This sequence joins TRBV19 and TRBJ2-7; TRBD2 might be the D (5 bases). The CDR3 spans 15 residues. V was pared by 5 bases and J by 3 bases, with 17 bases between. Germline-derived CDR1 and CDR2 are LNHDA and SQIVND (reference sequence). For the CDR3, the DNA is TGTGCCAGTAGTCAGCCTCAAGTAGAGGGCTACGAGCAGTACTTC. This translates into CASSQPQVEGYEQYF.

The genes are TRBV7-2 and TRBJ2-3; TRBD2 matches 15 bases. The CDR3 runs 18 residues. V lost 1 base to trimming and J lost 2 bases; unmatched junction nucleotides: 4. The germline CDR1 and CDR2 sequences are SGHTA and FQGNSA. The CDR3 region is CASSLVGTSGGSTDTQYF. The CDR3 DNA sequence: TGTGCCAGCAGCTTAGTGGGGACTAGCGGGGGGTCCACAGATACGCAGTATTTT.

The CDR3 sequence is CASSLVDQPQHF. As DNA, the CDR3 is TGTGCCAGCAGCTTGGTCGATCAGCCCCAGCATTTT. The gene calls are TRBV5-6 and TRBJ1-5; no reliable D call. Germline lookup yields CDR1 SGHDT and CDR2 YYEEEE. With 0 bases removed from V and 5 bases from J, the gap between germline ends came to 3 bases. The CDR3 length is 12 residues.

This chain joins TRBV12-3 or TRBV12-4 and TRBJ1-1; maybe TRBD1 (6 bases). CDR3 length: 13 amino acids. V was pared by 6 bases and J by 8 bases, with 16 bases between. In DNA, the CDR3 is TGTGCCAGCAGCTACTCCACCGGGACAGAAGCTTTCTTT. It codes for CASSYSTGTEAFF.

The count of this clone is one. CDR3 in DNA: TGTGCCAGTAGTCCCCGGGGATCCGGCTACACCTTC. The encoded protein is CASSPRGSGYTF. The V call is TRBV19, the J call TRBJ1-2; D is undetermined. The germline CDR1 and CDR2 sequences are LNHDA and SQIVND (reference sequence). The ends were cut back, 5 bases at V and 8 bases at J, with 12 bases in the middle. The length of the CDR3 is 12 residues.

The chain carries TRBV6-5 and TRBJ1-3; D is perhaps TRBD1 (5 bases). In germline, CDR1 is MNHEY, CDR2 SVGAGI. The CDR3 loop spans 15 amino acids. V was trimmed by 6 bases and J by 4 bases, leaving 16 bases between them. This chain's CDR3 is CASRKPGLSGNTIYF. CDR3 coding DNA: TGTGCCAGCAGAAAACCAGGGCTTTCCGGAAACACCATATATTTT.

The gene calls are TRBV28 and TRBJ1-1; the D is unclear. The V end lost 6 bases, the J end lost 0 bases, and 8 bases lay between the germline ends. The CDR3 consists of 13 residues. CDR1 is MDHEN, CDR2 SYDVKM, per germline. Here the CDR3 DNA reads TGTGCCAGCAGCTATGCCCTGAACACTGAAGCTTTCTTT. Protein: CASSYALNTEAFF.

This chain connects TRBV3-1 (or the pseudogene TRBV3-2) to TRBJ1-6; D gene ambiguous. Trimming removed 1 base at V and 9 bases at J, with 7 bases between. The CDR3 consists of 13 residues. From germline, CDR1 is LGHDT and CDR2 YNNKEL (reference sequence). CDR3: CASSQGNGSPLHF. The CDR3 coding sequence is TGTGCCAGCAGCCAAGGAAACGGTTCACCCCTCCACTTT.

The chain combines TRBV19 with TRBJ1-5; possible D gene TRBD1, 6 bases. This CDR3 spans 13 amino acids. CDR1 is LNHDA, CDR2 SQIVND, per germline (reference sequence). V dropped 6 bases and J dropped 4 bases, with 10 bases sitting between them. CDR3 in amino acids: CASRTGDNQPQHF. The CDR3 DNA is TGTGCCAGTAGGACAGGAGATAATCAGCCCCAGCATTTT. The full variable domain, rest sourced from reference TRBV19 and TRBJ1-5, is DGGITQSPKYLFRKEGQNVTLSCEQNLNHDAMYWYRQDPGQGLRLIYYSQIVNDFQKGDIAEGYSVSREKKESFPLTVTSAQKNPTAFYLCASRTGDNQPQHFGDGTRLSIL.

The chain employs TRBV6-5 and TRBJ2-1; 9 bases align to TRBD2. There are 15 residues in the CDR3. Losses at the gene ends were 4 bases for V and 8 bases for J; bases not matched to a gene: 9. Germline-derived CDR1 and CDR2 are MNHEY and SVGAGI. This CDR3 reads CASSSQAGGPYEQFF. The CDR3 nucleotides are TGTGCCAGCAGTTCCCAGGCGGGAGGGCCTTATGAGCAGTTCTTC.

The rearrangement joins TRBV11-3 to TRBJ1-1; 7 bases map to TRBD1. Germline assignment: CDR1 SGHNT and CDR2 YENEEA. Trimming at V came to 4 bases and at J to 7 bases, leaving 9 bases not matched to a gene. The CDR3 runs 14 residues. CDR3 sequence reads: CASSSARQGGEAFF. Here the CDR3 DNA reads TGTGCCAGCAGCTCAGCCCGACAGGGCGGTGAAGCTTTCTTT.

V gene TRBV18 combines with J gene TRBJ2-1; 14 bases align to TRBD2. The CDR3 has 18 residues. J lost 8 bases, V lost 3 bases, and 12 bases had no gene match. In germline, CDR1 is KGHSH, CDR2 LQKENI. CDR3 in DNA: TGTGCCAGCTCACCCAAACTGGGACTAGCGGGGGCAGAGGATGAGCAGTTCTTC. Translated: CASSPKLGLAGAEDEQFF.

The J gene is TRBJ1-1, the V gene TRBV29-1; no firm D call. This CDR3 comprises 13 residues. The germline V gene encodes CDR1 SQVTM and CDR2 ANQGSEA. Trimming pared 4 bases from V and 2 bases from J, leaving 11 bases between. The chain's CDR3 is CSVALSPNTEAFF. In DNA form, the CDR3 reads TGCAGCGTTGCGTTGAGCCCTAACACTGAAGCTTTCTTT.

The gene calls are TRBV9 and TRBJ1-1; D is possibly TRBD1 (5 bases). Germline V gene lookup returns CDR1 SGDLS and CDR2 YYNGEE. V lost 0 bases, J lost 6 bases, and 21 bases lay in between. The CDR3 totals 17 residues. CDR3 loop: CASSVVGEGRDYAEAFF. The CDR3 DNA reads TGTGCCAGCAGCGTAGTAGGTGAGGGGAGGGATTACGCTGAAGCTTTCTTT.

The gene calls are TRBV19 and TRBJ1-5; no firm D call. This CDR3 comprises 12 residues. Trimming left V 5 bases short and J 9 bases short, with 11 bases between. Germline V lookup: CDR1 LNHDA, CDR2 SQIVND (reference sequence). CDR3 DNA sequence: TGTGCCAGTAGTCCCTCGGGTGGGCCCCAGCATTTT. This gives the protein CASSPSGGPQHF.

This clone turned up a few times. This sequence joins TRBV9 and TRBJ2-1, with a weak D call TRBD2 (5 bases). This CDR3 comprises 17 residues. The V gene lost 0 bases and the J gene lost 5 bases, with 18 bases spanning the gap. Germline V gene data show CDR1 as SGDLS and CDR2 as YYNGEE. CDR3 sequence reads: CASSVGSGLAHNNEQFF. The CDR3 nucleotides are TGTGCCAGCAGCGTAGGATCAGGTCTAGCCCACAACAATGAGCAGTTCTTC.

The rearrangement links TRBV11-3 to TRBJ2-6; no clear D gene. Trimming pared 1 base from V and 3 bases from J, leaving 4 bases between. Germline CDR1 and CDR2: SGHNT and YENEEA. There are 14 residues in the CDR3. Here the CDR3 reads CASSLVFGANVLTF. Here the CDR3 DNA reads TGTGCCAGCAGCTTAGTATTTGGGGCCAACGTCCTGACTTTC.

The rearrangement joins TRBV3-1 (or the pseudogene TRBV3-2) to TRBJ1-3; tentative D call: TRBD1 (6 bases). Germline V gives CDR1 LGHDT, CDR2 YNNKEL (reference sequence). The CDR3 is made up of 16 amino acids. The ends were cut back, 4 bases at V and 2 bases at J, with 15 bases in the middle. CDR3 protein: CASSRTGTTAGNTIYF. In DNA form, the CDR3 reads TGTGCCAGCAGCCGAACGGGGACAACCGCTGGAAACACCATATATTTT.

In DNA, the CDR3 is TGTGCCAGCAGCTTAGCCCCGGACAGGGGGCCTGGAAACACCATATATTTT. It encodes CASSLAPDRGPGNTIYF. The gene calls are TRBV11-2 and TRBJ1-3, with 11 nucleotides matching TRBD1. The germline CDR1 and CDR2 sequences are SGHAT and FQNNGV. J gave up 2 bases and V 1 base, and 4 bases lay outside the gene matches. CDR3 size: 17 residues.

V usage is TRBV19 and J usage is TRBJ2-7; a weak D match, TRBD1 (6 bases). The V and J ends lost 3 bases and 1 base respectively, with 10 bases between them. This CDR3 is built from 14 residues. Looked up from germline, CDR1 is LNHDA and CDR2 is SQIVND (reference sequence). The CDR3 region has the DNA TGTGCCAGTAGTATTGACAGGAATTCCTACGAGCAGTACTTC. Its protein product is CASSIDRNSYEQYF.

This clone was observed a few times. The gene calls are TRBV19 and TRBJ1-5; D ambiguous. Germline V lookup: CDR1 LNHDA, CDR2 SQIVND (reference sequence). The V end was cut by 7 bases, the J end by 9 bases, with 16 bases between. CDR3 size: 13 residues. This CDR3 is CASKEGAGVPQHF. DNA for the CDR3: TGTGCCAGTAAGGAGGGAGCAGGCGTGCCCCAGCATTTT.